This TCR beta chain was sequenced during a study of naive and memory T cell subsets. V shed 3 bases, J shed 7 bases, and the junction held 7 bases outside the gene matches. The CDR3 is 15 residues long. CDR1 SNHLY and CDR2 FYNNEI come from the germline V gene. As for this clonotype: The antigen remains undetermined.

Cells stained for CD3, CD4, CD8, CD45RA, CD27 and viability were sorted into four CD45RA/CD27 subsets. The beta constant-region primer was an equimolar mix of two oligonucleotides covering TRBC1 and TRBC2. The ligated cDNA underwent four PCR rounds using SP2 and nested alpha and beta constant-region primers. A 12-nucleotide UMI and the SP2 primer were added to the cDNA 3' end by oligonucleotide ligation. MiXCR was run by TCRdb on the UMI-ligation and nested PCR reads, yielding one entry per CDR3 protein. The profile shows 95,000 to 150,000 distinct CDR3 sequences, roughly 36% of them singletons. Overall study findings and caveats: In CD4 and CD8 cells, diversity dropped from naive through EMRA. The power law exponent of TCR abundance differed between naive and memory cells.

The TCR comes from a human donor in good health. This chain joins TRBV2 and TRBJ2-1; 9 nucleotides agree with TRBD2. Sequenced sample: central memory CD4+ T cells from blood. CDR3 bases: TGTGCCAGCAGTGATTGGGCGGGAGGGCCGAATGAGCAGTTCTTC. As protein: CASSDWAGGPNEQFF. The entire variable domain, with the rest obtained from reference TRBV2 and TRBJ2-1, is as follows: EPEVTQTPSHQVTQMGQEVILRCVPISNHLYFYWYRQILGQKVEFLVSFYNNEISEKSEIFDDQFSVERPDGSNFTLKIRSTKLEDSAMYFCASSDWAGGPNEQFFGPGTRLTVL.